This paragraph covers one T cell receptor beta chain sequence. No antigen is known for it. No base-level quality is on record; no much larger clone is a single base apart. The data derive from a study of cytomegalovirus exposure and HLA in healthy donors (dated by TCRdb to about 2017). Notes on the research overall: The 650 to 800 repertoires of the first cohort and the 120 or so validation repertoires were produced on the same platform, according to a later analysis. The study aimed to test whether cataloging public T cell receptors could reveal signatures of past pathogen exposure. Besides the first cohort of approximately 670 subjects, a separate validation cohort made up of roughly 120 different subjects was used. To predict cytomegalovirus infection status, the study brought together high-throughput TCR immunosequencing, statistical association of individual TCRs with disease status, and machine learning.

Preparation of the library involved the immunoSEQ multiplex PCR assay. The published analysis was carried out like this. To diagnose cytomegalovirus status from the catalog of TCR beta chain sequences, a statistical classification framework was built. TCRdb holds this immuneACCESS table with in-frame rearrangements only. Some clones are missing; in checked studies, unresolved V genes explain under half, and the rest has no known cause. Clone size and the V and J calls come from that table; the DNA yielded D and trimming. In all, the sample holds approximately 120,000 clones, and more than 70% of those were seen once. The ten largest clones capture 2% to 2.5% of the sample. Separate from the approximately 670-subject first cohort, the validation cohort of about 120 subjects was the group to which the donors belonged. The research as a whole found: Cytomegalovirus status was reported to be diagnosed by the classifier with high specificity and sensitivity in both the original and validation cohorts. Across donors, most TCR sequences were observed very rarely, whereas some public TCRs were present in many individuals. The authors suggested that the approach could potentially be extended to other disease states and immunological phenotypes. In the study, 164 TCR beta chains were listed as associated with cytomegalovirus. A later analysis had no HLA typing for the validation cohort, so co-occurrence there was scored across all 110 or so repertoires. In vitro tests confirmed that a few of the cytomegalovirus-associated TCR beta chains recognize cytomegalovirus antigens. In a later analysis, TCRs clustered in the first cohort were found to also tend to co-occur in the roughly 130 validation repertoires, with roughly 93% of cluster scores above 0.

The sequence came from a woman under 30 in good health and CMV-seronegative. Sequenced: PBMCs.

The CDR3 region has the sequence CASTWTGEQFF. The bases are TGTGCCAGCACATGGACAGGGGAGCAGTTCTTC. The chain employs TRBV25-1 and TRBJ2-1; 8 central bases correspond to TRBD1. There are 11 amino acids in the CDR3, from cysteine to phenylalanine inclusive. The CDR3 DNA has 33 bases and is translated from base 1. Ends trimmed: V by 7 bases, J by 10 bases; bases unmatched to a gene: 3. The germline V gene sets CDR1 to MGHDK and CDR2 to SYGVNS. Supplemented by the reference TRBV25-1 and TRBJ2-1 proteins around the CDR3, the complete variable domain is EADIYQTPRYLVIGTGKKITLECSQTMGHDKMYWYQQDPGMELHLIHYSYGVNSTEKGDLSSESTVSRIRTEHFPLTLESARPSHTSQYLCASTWTGEQFFGPGTRLTVL.